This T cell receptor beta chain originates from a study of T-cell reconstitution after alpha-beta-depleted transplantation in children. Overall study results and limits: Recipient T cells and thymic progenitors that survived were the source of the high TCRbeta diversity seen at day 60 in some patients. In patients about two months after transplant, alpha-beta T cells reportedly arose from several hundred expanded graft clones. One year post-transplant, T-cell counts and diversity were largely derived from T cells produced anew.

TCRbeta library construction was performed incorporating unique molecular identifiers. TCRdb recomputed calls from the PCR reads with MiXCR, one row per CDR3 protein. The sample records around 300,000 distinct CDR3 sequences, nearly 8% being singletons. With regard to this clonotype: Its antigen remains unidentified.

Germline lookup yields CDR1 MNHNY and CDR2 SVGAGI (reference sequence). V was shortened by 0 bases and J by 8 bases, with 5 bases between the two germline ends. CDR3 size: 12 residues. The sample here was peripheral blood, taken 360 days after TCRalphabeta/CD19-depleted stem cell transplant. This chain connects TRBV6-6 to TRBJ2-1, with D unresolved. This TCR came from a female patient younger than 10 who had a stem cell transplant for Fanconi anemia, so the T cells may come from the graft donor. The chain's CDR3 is CASSYSIHEQFF. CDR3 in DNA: TGTGCCAGCAGTTACTCCATCCATGAGCAGTTCTTC.